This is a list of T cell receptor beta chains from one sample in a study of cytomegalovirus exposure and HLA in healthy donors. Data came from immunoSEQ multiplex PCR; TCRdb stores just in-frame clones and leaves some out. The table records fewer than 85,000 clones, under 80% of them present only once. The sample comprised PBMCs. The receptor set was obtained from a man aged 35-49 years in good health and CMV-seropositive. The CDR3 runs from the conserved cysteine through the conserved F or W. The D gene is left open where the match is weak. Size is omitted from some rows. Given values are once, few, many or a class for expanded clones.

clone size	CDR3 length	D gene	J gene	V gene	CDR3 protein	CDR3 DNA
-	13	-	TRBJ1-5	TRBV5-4	CASSLDSLPPQHF	TGTGCCAGCAGCTTGGACTCCCTTCCGCCCCAGCATTTT
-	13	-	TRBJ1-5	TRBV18	CASTEGETQPQHF	TGTGCCAGCACCGAGGGGGAGACGCAGCCCCAGCATTTT
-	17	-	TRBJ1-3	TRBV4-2	CASSQEAGGSSGNTIYF	TGTGCCAGCAGCCAAGAAGCAGGCGGGAGCTCTGGAAACACCATATATTTT
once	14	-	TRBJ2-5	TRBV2	CASSNFPGAETQYF	TGTGCCAGCAGTAACTTCCCAGGGGCAGAGACCCAGTACTTC
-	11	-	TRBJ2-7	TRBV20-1	CSASGSREQYF	TGCAGTGCTAGCGGGAGCCGCGAGCAGTACTTC
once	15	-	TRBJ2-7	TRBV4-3	CASSQETTTSREQYF	TGCGCCAGCAGCCAAGAAACTACCACTAGCCGGGAGCAGTACTTC
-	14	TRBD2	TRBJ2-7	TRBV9	CASSPSGSGYEQYF	TGTGCCAGCAGCCCTAGCGGGAGTGGCTACGAGCAGTACTTC
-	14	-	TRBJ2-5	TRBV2	CASTGDPGQETQYF	TGTGCCAGCACGGGGGATCCGGGGCAGGAGACCCAGTACTTC
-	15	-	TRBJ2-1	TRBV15	CATSPGGNSNNEQFF	TGTGCCACCAGCCCTGGGGGGAACTCGAACAATGAGCAGTTCTTC
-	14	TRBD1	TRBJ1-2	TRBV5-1	CASSFGTGVKSYTF	TGCGCCAGCAGCTTTGGGACAGGGGTTAAGAGCTACACCTTC
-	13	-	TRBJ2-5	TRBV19	CASSMRVGETQYF	TGTGCCAGTAGTATGAGGGTGGGAGAGACCCAGTACTTC
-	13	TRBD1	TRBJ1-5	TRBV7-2	CASSNDRGQPQHF	TGTGCCAGCAGCAACGACAGGGGCCAGCCCCAGCATTTT
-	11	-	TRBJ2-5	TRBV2	CASRTEETQYF	TGTGCCAGCAGGACAGAAGAGACCCAGTACTTC
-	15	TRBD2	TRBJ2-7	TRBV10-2	CASSLGLVGAYEQYF	TGCGCCAGCAGCCTCGGACTAGTGGGAGCCTACGAGCAGTACTTC
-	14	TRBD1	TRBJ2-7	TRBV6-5	CASSPGTGNYEQYF	TGTGCCAGCAGTCCCGGGACAGGGAACTACGAGCAGTACTTC
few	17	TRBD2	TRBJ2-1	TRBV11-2	CASSLDPRGREVHEQFF	TGTGCCAGCAGCTTAGACCCGCGGGGGCGGGAGGTCCATGAGCAGTTCTTC